Included here is one T cell receptor (beta chain) sequence, with context. In the original analysis: Estimates of nucleated cell counts were drawn from the amplification of reference gene primers. Generated by immunoSEQ multiplex PCR, the TCRdb table keeps only in-frame clones and is missing some. The V and J calls and the clone size are those of that table, but D and trimming were determined from the DNA. The sample has approximately 70,000 clones, over 80% seen once. These data originate in a study of blood T cell repertoires in COVID-19. Study in general: Donors in the United States, Italy and Spain gave samples during acute or convalescent COVID-19.

Germline CDR1 KGHSH, CDR2 LQKENI. Trimming left V 1 base short and J 3 bases short, with 10 bases between. The CDR3 totals 14 residues. This receptor was identified in a woman between 45 and 60 years old with acute or convalescent COVID-19. Sequenced: peripheral blood. The chain links TRBV18 to TRBJ2-7; D gene uncertain. CDR3 DNA: TGTGCCAGCTCACCACAGAACAGACACTACGAGCAGTACTTC. Translating gives CASSPQNRHYEQYF.